This TCR beta chain appears in the sequencing data of a study of CD8+ T cells in alopecia areata (dated by TCRdb to the late 2010s). Study-level background: Treated patients were enrolled in an open-label pilot trial of oral tofacitinib at 5 to 10 mg twice daily for moderate-to-severe alopecia areata. Tofacitinib was given for 6 to 18 months, followed by 6 months of follow-up off drug to assess delayed response and recurrence. Biopsies were taken from tofacitinib-treated patients at baseline and again at 4 and 24 weeks into treatment, and several of those patients also had a later scalp biopsy. RNA came from the PAXgene miRNA kit for fixed scalp, the miRNeasy kit for PBMCs, and the RNeasy kit for mouse skin. TCRbeta CDR3 regions were amplified by immunoSEQ multiplex PCR using 35 Vbeta forward and 13 Jbeta reverse primers. In treated patients, disease severity was measured using the SALT score, which gives the percentage of scalp surface area affected. Scalp tissue and sorted CD4+ and CD8+ peripheral blood T cells from patchy and totalis/universalis alopecia areata patients and from healthy controls were covered by human TCRbeta sequencing. High-throughput TCRbeta sequencing was used to examine T cell clonal expansion in alopecia areata in both the C3H/HeJ mouse model and human patients. Clonality in the scalp was compared among normal scalp (n=4), patchy alopecia areata scalp (n=8), and alopecia totalis/universalis scalp (n=8). What the study reported, not specific to this receptor: Shared TCR sequences between patients were less evident than in mice, which may be partly attributable to HLA diversity in the patient population. Lesional scalp, especially in alopecia totalis/universalis, showed higher clonality and more expanded CD8+ clones than normal scalp, suggesting antigenic drive. Because the treated cohort was small and had just a single nonresponder, larger studies are needed to establish links between baseline CD8+ expansion and response. Scalp clonality and the number of expanded CD8+ clones among the top 100 scalp clones were significantly decreased by tofacitinib. Many expanded lesional clones were found to persist in scalp and blood during tofacitinib treatment, and relapse after treatment cessation may be partly explained by this persistence. Scalp TCR repertoire analysis is complicated because resident alphabeta T cells in normal human skin are also sequenced, whereas mouse skin is dominated by gammadelta T cells.

A remark on this clone: Its antigen remains unidentified. Germline and junction disagree at one end, which may indicate a read error.

The library was produced with the immunoSEQ multiplex PCR assay. To provide template for TCR sequencing, every sample had RNA extracted and reverse transcribed into cDNA. SuperScript III was used for first-strand cDNA synthesis, primed with a 2:1 mix of oligo-dT and random hexamers. Amplification bias was assessed with a synthetic immune receptor repertoire, and residual bias was removed computationally. The source study handled its data this way. Raw reads were preprocessed to remove errors, and CDR3 was defined by IMGT conventions from the conserved cysteine to phenylalanine. Clonality was calculated as 1 minus Shannon entropy normalized by log2 of the number of productive unique TCRs. Whether each scalp clone was CD4 or CD8 was inferred by checking scalp TCRbeta sequences against the CD4 and CD8 repertoires from sorted blood. Drawn from immuneACCESS, this table holds only the in-frame rearrangements with V and J called that TCRdb kept. Clones are partly lost; checked studies trace under half to an unresolved V gene and leave the rest unexplained. That table is the source of V, J and clone size, and D and trimming were worked out from the DNA. This sample holds roughly 100,000 clones; just over 85% were observed only once. The ten largest clones add up to 11% of the sample.

The germline V gene gives CDR1 as MRHNA and CDR2 as SNTAGT. Its CDR3 holds 16 amino acids, cysteine through phenylalanine. Solely the CDR3 DNA is kept, with 48 bases framed from the first base. The label giving this sample's treatment or condition can be read as: oral pan-JAK inhibitor, 5-10 mg twice daily. Lesional scalp punch biopsies and peripheral blood were collected from alopecia areata patients. PBMCs were separated by density centrifugation and stained for CD3, CD4 and CD8, after which CD4+ and CD8+ T cells were sorted on a FACSAria. The source of this sequence is a human donor with alopecia areata. The rearranged segments are TRBV6-4 and TRBJ1-1, with no reliable assignment of the D segment. Sequences were derived from CD8+ T cells sorted from blood, sampled between weeks 30 and 35, from a patient treated with tofacitinib. DNA sequence: TGTGCCAGCAGTTACTCGACCGCTCATATGAACACTGAAGCTTTCTTT. Its coded protein is CASSYSTAHMNTEAFF.